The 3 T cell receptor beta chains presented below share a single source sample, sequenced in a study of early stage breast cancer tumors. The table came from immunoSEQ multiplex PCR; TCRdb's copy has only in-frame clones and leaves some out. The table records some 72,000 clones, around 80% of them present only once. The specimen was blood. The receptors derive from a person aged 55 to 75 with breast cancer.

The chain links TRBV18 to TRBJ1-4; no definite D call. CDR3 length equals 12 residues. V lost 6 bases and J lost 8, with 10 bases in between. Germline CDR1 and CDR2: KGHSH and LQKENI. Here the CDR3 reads CASSEAGEKLFF. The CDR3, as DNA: TGTGCCAGCTCGGAGGCGGGAGAAAAACTGTTTTTT.

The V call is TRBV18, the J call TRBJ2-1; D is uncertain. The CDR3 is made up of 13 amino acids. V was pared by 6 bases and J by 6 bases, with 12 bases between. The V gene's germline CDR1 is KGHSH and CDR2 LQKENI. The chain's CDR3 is CASSSSLTNEQFF. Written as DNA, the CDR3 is TGTGCCAGCTCGTCCTCACTCACCAATGAGCAGTTCTTC.

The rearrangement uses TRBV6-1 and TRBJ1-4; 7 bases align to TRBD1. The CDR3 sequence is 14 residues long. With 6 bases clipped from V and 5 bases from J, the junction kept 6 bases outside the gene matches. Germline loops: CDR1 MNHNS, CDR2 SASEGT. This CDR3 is CASRGGQQNEKLFF. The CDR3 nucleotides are TGTGCCAGCAGGGGGGGACAGCAAAATGAAAAACTGTTTTTT.